The source of this TCR beta chain is a study of Graves' ophthalmopathy and Graves' hyperthyroidism. CDR1 KGHDR and CDR2 SFDVKD come from the germline V gene. CDR3 length: 19 residues. V shed 4 bases and J 1 base; nucleotides not matched to a gene: 10. This clonotype was found many times. Amplification of TCR beta CDR3 regions used RNA transcripts. HTBI-primed first-round RT-PCR preceded second-round multiplex PCR. Via MiXCR, TCRdb re-called the multiplex PCR reads, giving one row per CDR3 protein. The sample has around 1,000,000 distinct CDR3 sequences, about two fifths seen once. This receptor was obtained from an adult man with Graves' hyperthyroidism. The sequenced sample was peripheral blood or thyroid tissue (not recorded which). V gene TRBV24-1 combines with J gene TRBJ2-2, with 11 bases fitting TRBD2. The chain's CDR3 is CATSDPYGSGRGNTGELFF. The DNA of the CDR3 is TGTGCCACCAGTGACCCTTATGGTAGCGGGAGGGGGAACACCGGGGAGCTGTTTTTT.